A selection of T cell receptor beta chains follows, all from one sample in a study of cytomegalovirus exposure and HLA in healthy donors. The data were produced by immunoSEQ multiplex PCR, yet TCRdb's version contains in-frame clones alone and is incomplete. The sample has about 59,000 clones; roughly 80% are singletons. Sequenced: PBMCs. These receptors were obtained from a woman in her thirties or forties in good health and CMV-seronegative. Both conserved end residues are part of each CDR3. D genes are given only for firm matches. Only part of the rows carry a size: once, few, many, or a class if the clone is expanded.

TGTGCCAGCAGCGCGACCACCGGGACAGCCCACGAGCAGTACTTC	CASSATTGTAHEQYF	TRBD1	.	TRBV9	TRBJ2-7
TGTGCCAGCAGTGAACAGCGGGAGTCAGATACGCAGTATTTT	CASSEQRESDTQYF	TRBD2	.	TRBV2	TRBJ2-3
TGTGCCATCAGTGAGGAGGTGGCCCTCTATGGCTACACCTTC	CAISEEVALYGYTF	.	once	TRBV10-3	TRBJ1-2
TGTGCCAGCAGCACAATACTGACTAGCGGGAGGCCCCGCGATGACTACGAGCAGTACTTC	CASSTILTSGRPRDDYEQYF	.	few	TRBV21-1	TRBJ2-7
TGTGCCAGCAGCGTACAGTTGGACACTGAAGCTTTCTTT	CASSVQLDTEAFF	.	.	TRBV7-3	TRBJ1-1
TGTGCCAGCAGTTTAGGGCTTCTGTACAATGAGCAGTTCTTC	CASSLGLLYNEQFF	.	.	TRBV27	TRBJ2-1
TGTGCCAGCAGCCCTACCCCCAGCGGAAACTATGGCTACACCTTC	CASSPTPSGNYGYTF	.	.	TRBV7-2	TRBJ1-2
TGTGCCAGCAGCCTAACAGGGGGAATTACAGATACGCAGTATTTT	CASSLTGGITDTQYF	TRBD1	.	TRBV7-3	TRBJ2-3
TGTGCCAGCTCACCACCGACGGGTAGCACAGATACGCAGTATTTT	CASSPPTGSTDTQYF	.	.	TRBV18	TRBJ2-3
TGTGCCAGCAGCGATAGGCTTTGGGGAGGCTACGAGCAGTACTTC	CASSDRLWGGYEQYF	.	.	TRBV28	TRBJ2-7
TGTGCCAGCAGCACGACTAGCGGGGATACGCAGTATTTT	CASSTTSGDTQYF	TRBD2	.	TRBV11-2	TRBJ2-3
TGTGCCAGCAGTTTAAAGGGGACAGGCCCCCTCGGGTATGGCTACACCTTC	CASSLKGTGPLGYGYTF	TRBD1	once	TRBV27	TRBJ1-2
TGTGCCAGCAGCTCGTCTCCCACCGGGACAGTGATCACAGATACGCAGTATTTT	CASSSSPTGTVITDTQYF	TRBD1	once	TRBV7-9	TRBJ2-3
TGTGCCAGCAGACCAGCCCCGGCAGGGGGCTACGAGCAGTACTTC	CASRPAPAGGYEQYF	TRBD1	.	TRBV7-2	TRBJ2-7
TGTGCCAGCAGTTTATGGGGGGCTAGCAATCAGCCCCAGCATTTT	CASSLWGASNQPQHF	.	few	TRBV28	TRBJ1-5
TGTGCCAGCACTATAGCGGGAGGGATCCAGTTCTTC	CASTIAGGIQFF	TRBD2	.	TRBV25-1	TRBJ2-1
TGTGCCAGTTCAGAATTCGGGGCGGGAGGCTCCTACAATGAGCAGTTCTTC	CASSEFGAGGSYNEQFF	TRBD2	.	TRBV19	TRBJ2-1
TGTGCCAGCAGTGAAGGGGACAGGGTCGAGACCCAGTACTTC	CASSEGDRVETQYF	TRBD1	.	TRBV6-1	TRBJ2-5
TGTGCCAGCAGCGTAGACGGGCTAGCGGACCTGGGCACAGATACGCAGTATTTT	CASSVDGLADLGTDTQYF	TRBD2	once	TRBV9	TRBJ2-3
TGTGCCAGCAGCTTGGAGTGGGGCAGGTCCATGAACACTGAAGCTTTCTTT	CASSLEWGRSMNTEAFF	.	.	TRBV5-5	TRBJ1-1
TGTGCCAGCAGCTTACAGGGCAACACCGGGGAGCTGTTTTTT	CASSLQGNTGELFF	.	.	TRBV7-2	TRBJ2-2
TGTGCCTCCTCGCCCGGGACAGGGGGGTTCAATGAGCAGTTCTTC	CASSPGTGGFNEQFF	TRBD1	few	TRBV30	TRBJ2-1
TGCGCCAGCAGTCCGACAGACGGTAGCAATCAGCCCCAGCATTTT	CASSPTDGSNQPQHF	.	.	TRBV5-1	TRBJ1-5
TGTGCCAGCAGTTACTCGAACCTAGCGGGCACTGACGAGCAGTTCTTC	CASSYSNLAGTDEQFF	TRBD2	.	TRBV6-5	TRBJ2-1
TGTGCCATCAGTGAGGAGTACTCTGAAACGAACACTGAAGCTTTCTTT	CAISEEYSETNTEAFF	.	.	TRBV10-3	TRBJ1-1
TGTGCCAGTAGTTCCCAGGGGAGCGAGTTACGATACATTCAGTACTTC	CASSSQGSELRYIQYF	.	.	TRBV19	TRBJ2-4
TGTGCCAGTAGTATGGGATCAGGGGTGGGTCAGCCCCAGCATTTT	CASSMGSGVGQPQHF	.	.	TRBV19	TRBJ1-5
TGTGCCAGTAGTATCTGGCCAGGGGGCAGTCAGCCCCAGCATTTT	CASSIWPGGSQPQHF	TRBD1	.	TRBV19	TRBJ1-5
TGTGCCAGCAGTTTCTTGGGCCTCACCGGGGAGCTGTTTTTT	CASSFLGLTGELFF	.	.	TRBV27	TRBJ2-2
TGTGCCAGCAGCCAACGACTAGCGGGAGGGGGAGAGACCCAGTACTTC	CASSQRLAGGGETQYF	TRBD2	once	TRBV4-2	TRBJ2-5
TGTGCCAGCAGCTGGACCAGCGGGTGGGACCCAGATACGCAGTATTTT	CASSWTSGWDPDTQYF	.	.	TRBV7-9	TRBJ2-3
TGTGCCAGCAGCCCGTCAGGGGCTGGAACTGAAGCTTTCTTT	CASSPSGAGTEAFF	.	once	TRBV4-2	TRBJ1-1
TGTGCTACCACACAGGGTAATCAGCCCCAGCATTTT	CATTQGNQPQHF	.	.	TRBV7-9	TRBJ1-5
TGTGCCAGCAGTGAAAGAGGAGCGGGAGGGCCCTCCGGTGAGCAGTTCTTC	CASSERGAGGPSGEQFF	TRBD2	few	TRBV25-1	TRBJ2-1
TGTGCCAGCAGCCCCCCGGGAGGCCGTACCAAAAACATTCAGTACTTC	CASSPPGGRTKNIQYF	TRBD2	.	TRBV13	TRBJ2-4